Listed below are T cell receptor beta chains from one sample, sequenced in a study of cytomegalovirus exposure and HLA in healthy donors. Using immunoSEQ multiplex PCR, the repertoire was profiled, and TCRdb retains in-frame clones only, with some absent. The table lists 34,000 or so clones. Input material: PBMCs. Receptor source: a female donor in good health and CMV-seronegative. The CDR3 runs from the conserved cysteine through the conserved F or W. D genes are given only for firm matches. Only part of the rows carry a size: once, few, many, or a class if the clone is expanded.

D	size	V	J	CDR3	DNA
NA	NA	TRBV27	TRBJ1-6	CASSPAGYSYNSPLHF	TGTGCCAGCAGTCCTGCAGGGTACTCCTATAATTCACCCCTCCACTTT
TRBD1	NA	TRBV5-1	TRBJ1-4	CASSWDRDATNEKLFF	TGCGCCAGCAGCTGGGACAGGGACGCAACTAATGAAAAACTGTTTTTT
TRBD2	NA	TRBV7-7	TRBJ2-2	CASSPSGGALMGELFF	TGTGCTAGCAGCCCTAGCGGGGGGGCCCTCATGGGGGAGCTGTTTTTT
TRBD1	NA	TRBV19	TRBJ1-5	CASRLTGNQPQHF	TGTGCCAGTAGGCTGACAGGGAATCAGCCCCAGCATTTT
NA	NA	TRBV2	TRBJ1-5	CASSVEEVQPQHF	TGTGCCAGCTCAGTAGAGGAGGTACAGCCCCAGCATTTT
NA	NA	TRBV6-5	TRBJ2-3	CASSYSGGTDTQYF	TGTGCCAGCAGTTACTCGGGCGGGACAGATACGCAGTATTTT
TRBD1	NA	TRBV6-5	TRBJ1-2	CASRLDRGIGYGYTF	TGTGCCAGCAGACTGGACAGGGGAATCGGGTATGGCTACACCTTC
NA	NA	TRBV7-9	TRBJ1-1	CASSRSNTEAFF	TGTGCCAGCAGCCGTAGTAACACTGAAGCTTTCTTT
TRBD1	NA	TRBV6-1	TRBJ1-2	CASSGTGAHYGYTF	TGTGCCAGCAGTGGAACAGGGGCACACTATGGCTACACCTTC
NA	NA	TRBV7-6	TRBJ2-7	CASSLASDTSYEQYF	TGTGCCAGCAGCTTAGCGTCTGACACCTCCTACGAGCAGTACTTC
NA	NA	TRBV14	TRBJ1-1	CASSQASSGRTEAFF	TGTGCCAGCAGCCAAGCATCGTCCGGGAGGACTGAAGCTTTCTTT
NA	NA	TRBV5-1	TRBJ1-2	CASSLEGRQNGYTF	TGCGCCAGCAGCTTGGAGGGGCGCCAGAATGGCTACACCTTC
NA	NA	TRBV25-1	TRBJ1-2	CASSESEGLPRFYGYTF	TGTGCCAGCAGTGAATCGGAGGGCCTCCCTCGCTTTTATGGCTACACCTTC
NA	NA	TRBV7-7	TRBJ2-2	CASRKDISNTGELFF	TGTGCTAGCAGGAAGGACATTTCGAACACCGGGGAGCTGTTTTTT
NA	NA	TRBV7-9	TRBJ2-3	CASSFTAGPTDTQYF	TGTGCCAGCAGCTTTACCGCAGGTCCGACAGATACGCAGTATTTT
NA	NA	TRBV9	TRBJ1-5	CASSVSGLGDQPQHF	TGTGCCAGCAGCGTAAGCGGGCTAGGGGATCAGCCCCAGCATTTT
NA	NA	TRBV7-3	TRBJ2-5	CASSLMRKGWVTQYF	TGTGCCAGCAGCTTAATGAGGAAGGGGTGGGTGACCCAGTACTTC
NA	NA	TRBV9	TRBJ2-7	CASSPPGVSEQYF	TGTGCCAGCAGCCCCCCGGGGGTAAGCGAGCAGTACTTC
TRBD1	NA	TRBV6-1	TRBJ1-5	CASTDRGGNQPQHF	TGTGCCAGCACGGACAGGGGGGGCAATCAGCCCCAGCATTTT
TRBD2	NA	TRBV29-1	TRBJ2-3	CSASVGRGGTDTQYF	TGCAGCGCTTCCGTGGGGCGGGGGGGCACAGATACGCAGTATTTT
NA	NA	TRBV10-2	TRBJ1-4	CASSNPGTLNEKLFF	TGCGCCAGCAGTAACCCCGGGACACTTAATGAAAAACTGTTTTTT
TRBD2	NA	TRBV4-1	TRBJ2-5	CASSQEAAGGLQETQYF	TGCGCCAGCAGCCAAGAGGCGGCGGGGGGCCTACAAGAGACCCAGTACTTC
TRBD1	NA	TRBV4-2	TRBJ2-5	CASSHGVQGAQETQYF	TGTGCCAGCAGCCACGGGGTACAGGGGGCTCAAGAGACCCAGTACTTC
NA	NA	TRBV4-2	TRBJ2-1	CASSRVAEDYNEQFF	TGTGCCAGCAGCCGGGTGGCGGAGGATTACAATGAGCAGTTCTTC
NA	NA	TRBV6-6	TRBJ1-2	CASIPGSAYYGYTF	TGTGCCAGCATCCCGGGGAGCGCCTACTATGGCTACACCTTC
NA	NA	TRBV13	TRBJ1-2	CASSLAGYGYTF	TGTGCCAGCAGCTTAGCAGGGTATGGCTACACCTTC
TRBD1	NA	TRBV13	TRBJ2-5	CASSSHITGGETQYF	TGTGCCAGCAGCTCCCATATTACAGGGGGAGAGACCCAGTACTTC
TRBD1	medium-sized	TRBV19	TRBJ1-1	CASSMLGQMNTEAFF	TGTGCCAGTAGTATGTTGGGACAGATGAACACTGAAGCTTTCTTT
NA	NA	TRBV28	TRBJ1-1	CATTTQGANTEAFF	TGTGCCACAACGACACAGGGTGCGAACACTGAAGCTTTCTTT
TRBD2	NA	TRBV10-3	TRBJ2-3	CGTSDSTDTQYF	TGTGGGACTAGCGATTCCACAGATACGCAGTATTTT
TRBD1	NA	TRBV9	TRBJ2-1	CASSVAVAGGYNEQFF	TGTGCCAGCAGCGTAGCGGTGGCAGGGGGCTACAATGAGCAGTTCTTC
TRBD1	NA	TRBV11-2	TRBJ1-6	CASSPLGTGHYNSPLHF	TGTGCCAGCAGCCCTCTCGGGACAGGGCATTATAATTCACCCCTCCACTTT
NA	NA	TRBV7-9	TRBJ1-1	CASSAGAGAEAFF	TGTGCCAGCAGCGCAGGGGCTGGGGCTGAAGCTTTCTTT
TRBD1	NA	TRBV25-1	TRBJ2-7	CASSERALTRDRDYEQYF	TGTGCCAGCAGTGAACGGGCCTTAACCCGCGACAGGGACTACGAGCAGTACTTC
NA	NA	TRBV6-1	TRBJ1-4	CASSENHRATNEKLFF	TGTGCCAGCAGTGAAAACCATCGCGCAACTAATGAAAAACTGTTTTTT
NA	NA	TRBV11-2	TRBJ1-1	CASSYRDKKEAFF	TGTGCCAGCAGCTACCGGGACAAAAAGGAGGCTTTCTTT
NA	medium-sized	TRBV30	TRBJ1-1	CAWMGYRAVF	TGTGCCTGGATGGGCTACAGGGCGGTCTTT
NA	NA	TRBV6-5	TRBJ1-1	CASSYRGAGTEAFF	TGTGCCAGCAGTTACAGGGGCGCGGGGACTGAAGCTTTCTTT
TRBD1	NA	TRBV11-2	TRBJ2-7	CASSLLGRQGAYEQYF	TGTGCCAGCAGCTTATTGGGGCGACAGGGGGCCTACGAGCAGTACTTC
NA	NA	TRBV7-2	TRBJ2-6	CASSQGGANVLTF	TGTGCCAGCAGCCAGGGTGGGGCCAACGTCCTGACTTTC
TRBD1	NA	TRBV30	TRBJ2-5	CAWSVLGQPQETQYF	TGTGCCTGGAGTGTACTGGGACAGCCTCAAGAGACCCAGTACTTC
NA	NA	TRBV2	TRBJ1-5	CASRGTRRVDQPQHF	TGTGCCAGCAGGGGGACAAGAAGAGTTGATCAGCCCCAGCATTTT
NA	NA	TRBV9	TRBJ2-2	CASSVGQGTGELFF	TGTGCCAGCAGCGTAGGGCAGGGCACCGGGGAGCTGTTTTTT
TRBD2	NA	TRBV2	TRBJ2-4	CASSEERTSGGLF	TGTGCCAGCAGTGAAGAGCGGACTAGCGGGGGCTTATTC
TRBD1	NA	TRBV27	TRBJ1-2	CASSSDRGYGYTF	TGTGCCAGCAGTTCGGACAGGGGCTATGGCTACACCTTC
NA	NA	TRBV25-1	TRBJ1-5	CASSELGRASNQPQHF	TGTGCCAGCAGTGAATTAGGCAGGGCTAGCAATCAGCCCCAGCATTTT
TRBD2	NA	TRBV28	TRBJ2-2	CASSFRLAGGQLTGELFF	TGTGCCAGCAGTTTCCGACTAGCGGGGGGGCAGTTGACCGGGGAGCTGTTTTTT
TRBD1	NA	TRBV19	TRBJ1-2	CASTFDRGRYGYTF	TGTGCCAGTACTTTTGACAGGGGGCGGTATGGCTACACCTTC
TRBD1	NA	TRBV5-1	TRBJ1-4	CASSLGGTGSEKLFF	TGCGCCAGCAGCTTGGGAGGGACAGGGAGCGAAAAACTGTTTTTT
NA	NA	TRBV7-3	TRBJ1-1	CASSLQGYTEAFF	TGTGCCAGCAGCTTACAGGGTTATACTGAAGCTTTCTTT
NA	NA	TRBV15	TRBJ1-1	CATSRERTVLMNTEAFF	TGTGCCACCAGCAGAGAGCGGACAGTACTCATGAACACTGAAGCTTTCTTT
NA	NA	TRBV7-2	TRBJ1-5	CASGGRTNQPQHF	TGTGCCAGCGGCGGGCGGACCAATCAGCCCCAGCATTTT
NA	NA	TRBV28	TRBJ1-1	CASSLEGATEAFF	TGTGCCAGCAGTTTGGAAGGGGCCACTGAAGCTTTCTTT
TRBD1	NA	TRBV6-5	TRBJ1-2	CASSNRQGSGYTF	TGTGCCAGCAGTAACCGACAGGGTTCAGGCTACACCTTC
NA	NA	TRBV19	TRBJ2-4	CASSDGGLSQNIQYF	TGTGCCAGTAGTGATGGAGGACTGAGCCAAAACATTCAGTACTTC
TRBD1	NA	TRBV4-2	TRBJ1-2	CASSPQGQVTYGYTF	TGTGCCAGCAGCCCCCAGGGACAGGTTACCTATGGCTACACCTTC
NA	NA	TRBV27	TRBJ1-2	CASSDSYGYTF	TGTGCCAGCAGTGACAGCTATGGCTACACCTTC
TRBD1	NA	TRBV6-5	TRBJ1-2	CASSPDRGGYTF	TGTGCCAGCAGTCCGGACAGGGGTGGCTACACCTTC
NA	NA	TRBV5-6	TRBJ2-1	CASSLGGVTYNEQFF	TGTGCCAGCAGCTTGGGGGGCGTAACCTACAATGAGCAGTTCTTC